Listed below are T cell receptor beta chains from one sample, sequenced in a study of T cell responses to AZD1222 COVID-19 vaccine. Measured with immunoSEQ multiplex PCR; TCRdb has only the in-frame clones, and not every one. The sample has 150,000 or so clones; roughly nine tenths are singletons. Sample: peripheral blood, taken on day 0 of AZD1222 vaccination. These receptors were obtained from an adult in good health. CDR3s include the opening cysteine and the closing phenylalanine or tryptophan. The D gene is left open where the match is weak. Some rows mark clone size as missing; the rest say once, few, many or name a class of expanded clone.

j_call v_call clone_size d_call cdr3_nt cdr3_aa
TRBJ1-6 TRBV4-2 . . TGTGCCAGCAGCCAATCACTTCGAGCGGACATGACTACCCGTGCTTCACCCCTCCACTTT CASSQSLRADMTTRASPLHF
TRBJ1-5 TRBV5-1 . TRBD1 TGCGCCAGCAGCCCTACAGGGGGCGTTGGGCAGCCCCAGCATTTT CASSPTGGVGQPQHF
TRBJ1-1 TRBV6-5 . TRBD1 TGTGCCAGCAGGGACAGGGTAACTGAAGCTTTCTTT CASRDRVTEAFF
TRBJ2-7 TRBV19 . TRBD1 TGTGCCAGTAGTATAAACGGACAGGGGGCTTACGAGCAGTACTTC CASSINGQGAYEQYF
TRBJ2-1 TRBV7-2 once . TGTGCCAGCAGCGCACAGATCACTAAACCATACAATGAGCAGTTCTTC CASSAQITKPYNEQFF
TRBJ1-1 TRBV7-8 . . TGTGCCAGCACCTCTCTGAGTCCCATGAACACTGAAGCTTTCTTT CASTSLSPMNTEAFF
TRBJ1-1 TRBV11-1 . . TGTGCCAGCAGCCCCCAGGGAGGGAACACTGAAGCTTTCTTT CASSPQGGNTEAFF
TRBJ1-5 TRBV28 . TRBD1 TGTGCCAGCAGTTTCACCGGACAGGGACATCAGCCCCAGCATTTT CASSFTGQGHQPQHF
TRBJ1-1 TRBV7-2 . TRBD1 TGTGCCAGCAGCTTATTGGACAGGGCTCGCACTGAAGCTTTCTTT CASSLLDRARTEAFF
TRBJ2-3 TRBV27 . . TGTGCCAGCAGAGGCCGCGGTTCGCGCACAGATACGCAGTATTTT CASRGRGSRTDTQYF
TRBJ2-1 TRBV10-3 . . TGTGCCATCAGTGAGTACGGAGGGAGTGTGAATGAGCAGTTCTTC CAISEYGGSVNEQFF
TRBJ2-7 TRBV7-2 . TRBD2 TGTGCCAGCAGCTTCTCGGCTAGCGGGTCCCACGAGCAGTACTTC CASSFSASGSHEQYF
TRBJ1-2 TRBV3-1/TRBV3-2 once . TGTGCCAGCAGCCCAAAGGGGAGGGTAAATGGCTACACCTTC CASSPKGRVNGYTF
TRBJ2-5 TRBV2 . . TGTGCCAGCAGTTGGCAGTTTGGAGTGATAGAGACCCAGTACTTC CASSWQFGVIETQYF
TRBJ2-7 TRBV19 . TRBD2 TGTGCCAGTAGTTACGATTCTAGCGGGAGCCATTACGAGCAGTACTTC CASSYDSSGSHYEQYF
TRBJ2-1 TRBV5-1 . TRBD2 TGCGCCAGCAGCACATCTAGCGGGGTCTACAATGAGCAGTTCTTC CASSTSSGVYNEQFF
TRBJ2-1 TRBV11-3 few . TGTGCCAGCAGCTTAGTGGAAGGGGGTGAGCAGTTCTTC CASSLVEGGEQFF
TRBJ1-2 TRBV7-9 . . TGTGCCAGCAGCTTAGACGGAAACTATGGCTACACCTTC CASSLDGNYGYTF
TRBJ1-2 TRBV19 . . TGTGCCAGTAGTAGGCAGACCGGGGACTATGATGGCTACACCTTC CASSRQTGDYDGYTF
TRBJ1-5 TRBV6-2/TRBV6-3 once . TGTGCCAGCAGTTACTCCCAGCCCAATCAGCCCCAGCATTTT CASSYSQPNQPQHF
TRBJ2-7 TRBV28 once . TGTGCCAGCAGTTTCCAGGGGCAGGGGTACGAGCAGTACTTC CASSFQGQGYEQYF
TRBJ1-5 TRBV19 . . TGTGCCAGTAGAGTAACATCCCATAGCAATCAGCCCCAGCATTTT CASRVTSHSNQPQHF
TRBJ2-3 TRBV18 . . TGTGCCAGCTCACAGGGCACAGATACGCAGTATTTT CASSQGTDTQYF
TRBJ2-1 TRBV27 . . TGTGCCAGCAGTTTAACGGGAGAGCCCTACAATGAGCAGTTCTTC CASSLTGEPYNEQFF
TRBJ2-7 TRBV12-3/TRBV12-4 . . TGTGCCAGCAGTCTCGCGAGCGAGCAGTACTTC CASSLASEQYF
TRBJ2-7 TRBV4-2 few TRBD2 TGTGCCAGCAGCCAAGCCCGGGCTAGCGGGAGGGAGAAGCACGAGCAGTACTTC CASSQARASGREKHEQYF
TRBJ1-2 TRBV28 . . TGTGCCATCGGGGGAAAGACATACTATGGCTACACCTTC CAIGGKTYYGYTF
TRBJ2-7 TRBV7-9 . . TGTGCCAGCAGCTTAGCAGGAGCCTACGAGCAGTACTTC CASSLAGAYEQYF
TRBJ1-1 TRBV6-5 . . TGTGCCAGCAGACAGACAGGGAACACTGAAGCTTTCTTT CASRQTGNTEAFF
TRBJ1-2 TRBV18 . TRBD1 TGTGCCAGCTCAGACGACAGGGCACCTGGCTATGGCTACACCTTC CASSDDRAPGYGYTF
TRBJ2-2 TRBV9 . . TGTGCCAGCAGCGTAGAGAGTGTTGGAACCGGGGAGCTGTTTTTT CASSVESVGTGELFF
TRBJ1-1 TRBV2 . . TGTGCCAGCAGCCTAAAGAAGAGAGAGGGAACTGAAGCTTTCTTT CASSLKKREGTEAFF
TRBJ1-5 TRBV6-5 . TRBD1 TGTGCCAGCAGCCGGGACAGGGTTAATCAGCCCCAGCATTTT CASSRDRVNQPQHF
TRBJ2-7 TRBV5-5 once . TGTGCCAGCAGCTTGTTCGTTTCGTCTCTCTACGAGCAGTACTTC CASSLFVSSLYEQYF
TRBJ1-6 TRBV5-1 . TRBD1 TGCGCCAGCAGCAAACGGGACAGGGGGAATTCACCCCTCCACTTT CASSKRDRGNSPLHF
TRBJ1-1 TRBV6-5 . . TGTGCCAGCAGTTCACCTCAAAGACGGGTTCACACTGAAGCTTTCTTT CASSSPQRRVHTEAFF
TRBJ2-1 TRBV7-6 . TRBD2 TGTGCCAGCAGCCGACTTGGAGCGGGAGGGCCCAATGAGCAGTTCTTC CASSRLGAGGPNEQFF
TRBJ2-3 TRBV15 . TRBD2 TGTGCCACGGGTGGCCCGGGAGGATCAGATACGCAGTATTTT CATGGPGGSDTQYF
TRBJ1-5 TRBV28 . . TGTGCCAGCACGGGGGCAGCCAATCAGCCCCAGCATTTT CASTGAANQPQHF
TRBJ1-5 TRBV15 . . TGTGCCACCGCCAGGGAGAGCAATCAGCCCCAGCATTTT CATARESNQPQHF
TRBJ2-7 TRBV2 . . TGTGCCAGCAGGAGCTGGGCCTACGAGCAGTACTTC CASRSWAYEQYF
TRBJ1-3 TRBV18 . . TGTGCCAGCTCACCACGGACAGCCTCTTTGTACTCTGGAAACACCATATATTTT CASSPRTASLYSGNTIYF
TRBJ2-1 TRBV2 . TRBD2 TGTGCCAGCAGACTACTAGCGGGAAGTGGGGATGAGCAGTTCTTC CASRLLAGSGDEQFF
TRBJ2-2 TRBV5-4 . TRBD1 TGTGCCAGCAGCCCGGGGACAGGGAACACCGGGGAGCTGTTTTTT CASSPGTGNTGELFF
TRBJ1-5 TRBV19 . . TGTGCCAGTAGTATTGAGGGGTCATGGCAGCCCCAGCATTTT CASSIEGSWQPQHF